This TCR beta chain was found in a study of T-cell reconstitution after alpha-beta-depleted transplantation in children. Germline V gives CDR1 LGHNA, CDR2 YNFKEQ. V lost 5 bases, J lost 8 bases, and 15 bases lay in between. The CDR3 is made up of 13 amino acids. Researchers prepared the TCRbeta library using unique molecular identifiers, the study reports. MiXCR, applied by TCRdb to the PCR reads, yields one record per CDR3 protein. This table has around 380,000 distinct CDR3 sequences, around 9.9% appearing once. J is TRBJ1-2 and V is TRBV4-2; D perhaps matches TRBD1 (5 bases). The source was PBMCs from the stem cell graft donor, collected from the stem cell graft. This sequence was found in a human donor who donated a stem cell graft to a child with acute myeloid leukemia. The CDR3 DNA sequence: TGTGCCAGCAGCGCCAGGGAGGTCTTGGGCTACACCTTC. This gives the protein CASSAREVLGYTF.